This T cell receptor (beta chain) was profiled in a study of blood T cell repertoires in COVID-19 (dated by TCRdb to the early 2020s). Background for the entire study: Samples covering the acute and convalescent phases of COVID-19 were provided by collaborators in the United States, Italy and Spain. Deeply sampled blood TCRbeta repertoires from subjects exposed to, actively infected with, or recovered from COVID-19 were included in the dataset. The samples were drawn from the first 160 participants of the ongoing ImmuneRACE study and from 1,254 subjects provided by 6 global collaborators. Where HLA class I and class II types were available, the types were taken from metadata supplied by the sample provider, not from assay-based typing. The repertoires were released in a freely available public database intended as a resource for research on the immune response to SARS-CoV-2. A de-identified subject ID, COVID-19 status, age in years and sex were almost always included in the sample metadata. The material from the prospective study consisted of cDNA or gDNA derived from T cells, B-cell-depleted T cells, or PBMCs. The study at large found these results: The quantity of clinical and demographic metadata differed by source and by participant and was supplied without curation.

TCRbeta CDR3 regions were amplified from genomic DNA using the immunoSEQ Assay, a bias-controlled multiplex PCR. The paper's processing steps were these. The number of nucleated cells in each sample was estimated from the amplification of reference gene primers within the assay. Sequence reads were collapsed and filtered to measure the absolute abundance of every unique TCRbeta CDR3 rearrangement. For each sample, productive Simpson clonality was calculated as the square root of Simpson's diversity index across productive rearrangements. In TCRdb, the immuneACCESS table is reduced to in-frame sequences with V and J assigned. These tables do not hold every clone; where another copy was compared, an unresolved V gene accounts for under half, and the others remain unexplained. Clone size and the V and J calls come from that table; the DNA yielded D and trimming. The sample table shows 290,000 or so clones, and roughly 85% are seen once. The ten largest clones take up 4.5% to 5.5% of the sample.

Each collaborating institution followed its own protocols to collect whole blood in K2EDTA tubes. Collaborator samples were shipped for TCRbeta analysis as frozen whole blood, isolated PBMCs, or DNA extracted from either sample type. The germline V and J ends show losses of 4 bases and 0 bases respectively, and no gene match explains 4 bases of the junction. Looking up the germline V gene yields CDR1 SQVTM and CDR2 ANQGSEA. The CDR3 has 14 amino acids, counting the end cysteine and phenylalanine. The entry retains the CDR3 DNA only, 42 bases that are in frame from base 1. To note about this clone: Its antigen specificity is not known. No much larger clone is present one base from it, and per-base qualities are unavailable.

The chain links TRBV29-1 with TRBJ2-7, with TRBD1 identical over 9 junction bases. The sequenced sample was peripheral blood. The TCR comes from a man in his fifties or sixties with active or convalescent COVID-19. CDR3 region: CSVAHRGPSYEQYF. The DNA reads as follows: TGCAGCGTTGCCCACAGGGGGCCCTCCTACGAGCAGTACTTC.